These 31 T cell receptor beta chains originate from one sample sequenced in a study of cytomegalovirus exposure and HLA in healthy donors. 13 Jbeta primers and 60 Vbeta primers were used for the PCR. The protocol was immunoSEQ multiplex PCR, while the TCRdb copy is restricted to in-frame clones and leaves out a portion. The sample has approximately 110,000 clones, less than 80% seen once. Sequences were obtained from PBMCs. Receptors originate from a man aged 25-45 years in good health and CMV-seronegative.

The V call is TRBV9, the J call TRBJ1-2; 7 bases are a match to TRBD1. CDR1 is SGDLS and CDR2 is YYNGEE in the germline V gene. V shed 3 bases, J shed 5 bases, and the junction held 7 bases outside the gene matches. This CDR3 region has 14 residues. As DNA, the CDR3 is TGTGCCAGCAGCGCCGCGACAGGGATTTATGGCTACACCTTC. This encodes CASSAATGIYGYTF.

The V gene is TRBV19, the J gene TRBJ1-2; 9 positions agree with TRBD1. The CDR3 spans 15 residues. V gave up 5 bases and J gave up 4 bases; unmatched junction bases: 8. The germline V gene encodes CDR1 LNHDA and CDR2 SQIVND (reference sequence). The CDR3 coding sequence is TGTGCCAGTAGTCTCGACAGGGGGTCCCTCTATGGCTACACCTTC. Its protein is CASSLDRGSLYGYTF.

The chain carries TRBV18 and TRBJ1-4, with a tentative D call TRBD1 (5 bases). The CDR3 runs to 14 residues. Germline CDR1 is KGHSH and CDR2 is LQKENI. V was clipped by 6 bases and J by 7 bases, with 15 bases between them. CDR3 loop: CASSAGGSSEKLFF. The CDR3 nucleotides read TGTGCCAGCTCGGCGGGGGGTAGCAGTGAAAAACTGTTTTTT. The full variable domain, in which reference TRBV18 and TRBJ1-4 provide the parts outside the CDR3, is NAGVMQNPRHLVRRRGQEARLRCSPMKGHSHVYWYRQLPEEGLKFMVYLQKENIIDESGMPKERFSAEFPKEGPSILRIQQVVRGDSAAYFCASSAGGSSEKLFFGSGTQLSVL.

This clone was detected only once. The chain is built from TRBV28 and TRBJ1-2; D ambiguous. Trimming removed 2 bases from V and 7 bases from J, with 14 bases in between. The germline V gene encodes CDR1 MDHEN and CDR2 SYDVKM. CDR3 length: 14 residues. The CDR3 DNA sequence: TGTGCCAGCAGTTTAGGCTCAAAAGAGGGTGGCTACACCTTC. Protein sequence: CASSLGSKEGGYTF.

The V gene is TRBV11-2, the J gene TRBJ1-2; 7 bases fit TRBD1. Per germline, CDR1 SGHAT and CDR2 FQNNGV. The CDR3 spans 14 residues. With 5 bases clipped from V and 4 bases from J, the junction kept 7 bases outside the gene matches. In DNA form, the CDR3 reads TGTGCCAGCAGCCGACCGGGACAGTTCTATGGCTACACCTTC. This gives the protein CASSRPGQFYGYTF.

The rearrangement uses TRBV18 and TRBJ1-2; TRBD1 aligns across 8 bases. Unmatched junction bases numbered 5, after V lost 4 bases and J lost 4 bases. Germline V lookup: CDR1 KGHSH, CDR2 LQKENI. The CDR3 is 14 amino acids. The CDR3 coding sequence is TGTGCCAGCTCACTCGACAGGGGAGTCTATGGCTACACCTTC. Protein sequence: CASSLDRGVYGYTF.

J is TRBJ2-7 and V is TRBV9; TRBD1 matches 7 bases. This CDR3 region has 15 residues. Looked up from germline, CDR1 is SGDLS and CDR2 is YYNGEE. V shed 0 bases and J 2 bases; nucleotides not matched to a gene: 5. The DNA of the CDR3 is TGTGCCAGCAGCGTAGACCGGACAGGACCCTACGAGCAGTACTTC. It yields the protein CASSVDRTGPYEQYF.

This clone turned up a few times. This sequence joins TRBV4-3 and TRBJ2-7, with a possible D match to TRBD1 (6 bases). Germline assignment: CDR1 LGHNA and CDR2 YSLEER. This CDR3 is 17 amino acids long. V lost 1 base and J 3 bases, leaving 19 bases between the germline ends. The CDR3: CASSQGLGTGRNYEQYF. The CDR3 DNA sequence: TGCGCCAGCAGCCAAGGTTTGGGCACAGGGCGGAACTACGAGCAGTACTTC.

The gene calls are TRBV29-1 and TRBJ1-2, with D perhaps matching TRBD1 (6 bases). The germline gives CDR1 SQVTM, CDR2 ANQGSEA. V was pared by 1 base and J by 7 bases, with 22 bases between. CDR3 length equals 16 residues. CDR3 in amino acids: CSVEANGQGRRGGYTF. The CDR3 bases are TGCAGCGTTGAAGCGAACGGTCAGGGGAGAAGAGGTGGCTACACCTTC.

The sample holds a few counts of this clone. The chain carries TRBV18 and TRBJ2-7, with 8 bases that match TRBD1. CDR3 length: 14 amino acids. The ends lost 3 bases at V and 5 bases at J; junction bases unmatched: 6. Germline V lookup: CDR1 KGHSH, CDR2 LQKENI. The CDR3 region has the DNA TGTGCCAGCTCACCCCGTCCACAGGGGGACGAGCAGTACTTC. It is translated as CASSPRPQGDEQYF.

The CDR3 loop reads CASSLDRGQETQYF. The CDR3 bases are TGTGCCAGCAGCTTAGATCGAGGCCAAGAGACCCAGTACTTC. The chain links TRBV7-9 to TRBJ2-5; D uncertain. With 1 base removed from V and 1 base from J, the gap between germline ends came to 7 bases. The CDR3 has 14 residues. Germline V lookup: CDR1 SEHNR, CDR2 FQNEAQ (reference sequence).

This clone appeared a few times. The V and J genes are TRBV7-9 and TRBJ1-1; D is uncertain. Germline V CDR1 and CDR2: SEHNR, FQNEAQ (reference sequence). V lost 1 base and J lost 6, with 18 bases in between. The CDR3 totals 16 residues. The CDR3 protein is CASSLVGRSTKAEAFF. Here the CDR3 DNA reads TGTGCCAGCAGCTTAGTAGGGAGATCCACAAAAGCTGAAGCTTTCTTT.

This sequence joins TRBV12-5 and TRBJ1-1; no clear D gene. CDR1 LGHNT and CDR2 FRNRAP come from the germline V gene. This CDR3 comprises 16 residues. V gave up 6 bases and J gave up 0 bases, with 17 bases separating them. This chain's CDR3 is CASGGPGKGLNTEAFF. The CDR3 DNA follows: TGTGCTAGTGGCGGACCCGGGAAGGGTTTGAACACTGAAGCTTTCTTT. Together with reference TRBV12-5 and TRBJ1-1, the CDR3 gives the full variable domain: DARVTQTPRHKVTEMGQEVTMRCQPILGHNTVFWYRQTMMQGLELLAYFRNRAPLDDSGMPKDRFSAEMPDATLATLKIQPSEPRDSAVYFCASGGPGKGLNTEAFFGQGTRLTVV.

The chain recombines TRBV11-2 with TRBJ2-7, with 9 bases aligning to TRBD2. The junction had 1 base not matched to a gene; V was cut back by 3 bases and J by 4 bases. This CDR3 contains 13 residues. From germline, CDR1 is SGHAT and CDR2 FQNNGV. The CDR3: CASSLGLAYEQYF. CDR3 coding DNA: TGTGCCAGCAGCTTGGGACTAGCATACGAGCAGTACTTC. The variable domain in full, with the rest retrieved from reference TRBV11-2 and TRBJ2-7, is EAGVAQSPRYKIIEKRQSVAFWCNPISGHATLYWYQQILGQGPKLLIQFQNNGVVDDSQLPKDRFSAERLKGVDSTLKIQPAKLEDSAVYLCASSLGLAYEQYFGPGTRLTVT.

The chain has TRBV5-6 and TRBJ2-2; TRBD1 matches at 8 bases. Per germline, CDR1 SGHDT and CDR2 YYEEEE. The V gene end was trimmed by 4 bases and the J gene end by 3 bases; junction bases not matched to a gene: 11. The CDR3 has 17 amino acids. This chain's CDR3 is CASSLGPNRGDTGELFF. The CDR3 DNA follows: TGTGCCAGCAGCCTTGGGCCGAACAGGGGGGACACCGGGGAGCTGTTTTTT.

This chain links TRBV7-9 with TRBJ1-2; no clear D gene. CDR1 is SEHNR, CDR2 FQNEAQ, per germline (reference sequence). The CDR3 has 15 amino acids. The ends were cut back, 0 bases at V and 3 bases at J, with 11 bases in the middle. In nucleotides, the CDR3 is TGTGCCAGCAGCTTAGCCGGCAGGAGGGACTATGGCTACACCTTC. As protein: CASSLAGRRDYGYTF.

Details on this clone: An end of the junction differs from the germline gene, which may be a read error. This sequence joins TRBV7-9 and TRBJ1-1; D unresolved. The germline gives CDR1 SEHNR, CDR2 FQNEAQ (reference sequence). The CDR3 is 13 amino acids. CDR3 sequence reads: CSSSLGLLTEAFF. The CDR3 DNA reads as TGTTCCAGCAGCTTAGGTCTTCTCACTGAAGCTTTCTTT.

The V call is TRBV7-2, the J call TRBJ2-2, with D perhaps TRBD2 (6 bases). This CDR3 has 15 amino acids. Germline CDR1 and CDR2: SGHTA and FQGNSA. V was pared by 0 bases and J by 6 bases, with 11 bases between. The DNA of the CDR3 is TGTGCCAGCAGCTTAGCGCTTGGAGGGGCCGGGGAGCTGTTTTTT. It codes for CASSLALGGAGELFF.

This clone was found a few times. A junction boundary mismatches the germline segment, possibly from a read error. The V call is TRBV2, the J call TRBJ2-5; 8 bases line up with TRBD1. This CDR3 comprises 16 residues. CDR1 and CDR2 from the germline V gene are SNHLY and FYNNEI. Here the CDR3 reads CASSEAGDRFQETQYF. CDR3 sequence (DNA): TGTGCCAGCAGTGAAGCGGGGGACAGGTTCCAAGAAACCCAGTACTTC.

The V call is TRBV5-1, the J call TRBJ2-5; the D is unclear. V was shortened by 0 bases and J by 2 bases, with 8 bases between the two germline ends. CDR1 and CDR2 from the germline V gene are SGHRS and YFSETQ. This CDR3 comprises 14 residues. CDR3 in DNA: TGCGCCAGCAGCTTGGGACACTCACAAGAGACCCAGTACTTC. Translated: CASSLGHSQETQYF. The complete variable domain, with remaining parts taken from reference TRBV5-1 and TRBJ2-5, reads KAGVTQTPRYLIKTRGQQVTLSCSPISGHRSVSWYQQTPGQGLQFLFEYFSETQRNKGNFPGRFSGRQFSNSRSEMNVSTLELGDSALYLCASSLGHSQETQYFGPGTRLLVL.

The chain carries TRBV9 and TRBJ2-5; D uncertain. Between the trimmed V and J ends, which lost 0 bases and 1 base, there was a span of 7 bases. The germline V gene has CDR1 SGDLS and CDR2 YYNGEE. This CDR3 has 14 amino acids. CDR3 bases: TGTGCCAGCAGCGTAGGTGTAGCCCAAGAGACCCAGTACTTC. Residues: CASSVGVAQETQYF.

V gene TRBV12-2 combines with J gene TRBJ2-7; the D call TRBD2 from the table was never checked on the DNA. TRBV12-2 is reported as a pseudogene. This CDR3 spans 16 amino acids. The CDR3 loop reads CASRFLNSHGDYEQYF. For the CDR3, the DNA is TGTGCAAGTCGCTTTTTGAATAGCCACGGGGATTACGAGCAGTACTTC.

V gene TRBV15 combines with J gene TRBJ2-1; 14 nucleotides line up with TRBD2. The germline V gene has CDR1 LNHNV and CDR2 YYDKDF (reference sequence). V trimming: 4 bases; J trimming: 8 bases; junction bases outside the gene matches: 7. This CDR3 region has 16 residues. DNA of the CDR3: TGTGCCACCAGCAAGAAACCGGGACTAGCGGGAGATGAGCAGTTCTTC. Protein product: CATSKKPGLAGDEQFF.

This clone has just a few counts. The chain joins TRBV2 to TRBJ1-2, with no clear D. The CDR3 extends over 12 amino acids. In germline, CDR1 is SNHLY, CDR2 FYNNEI. V lost 2 bases to trimming and J lost 4 bases, with 5 bases between them. DNA for the CDR3: TGTGCCAGCAGTGAACAGGCCTATGGCTACACCTTC. Residues: CASSEQAYGYTF.

The V call is TRBV4-3, the J call TRBJ2-3, with 16 bases matching TRBD2. Trimming cost V 3 bases and J 5 bases; bases outside gene matches: 14. CDR1 and CDR2 (germline): LGHNA, YSLEER. The CDR3 totals 20 residues. CDR3 coding DNA: TGCGCCAGCAGCCAGAACCCCGGGACTAGCGGGAGGGCCGGGGAAGATACGCAGTATTTT. Encoded protein: CASSQNPGTSGRAGEDTQYF.

The chain joins TRBV5-1 to TRBJ2-1; the match to TRBD2 covers 8 bases. J was trimmed by 11 bases and V by 2 bases; bases with no gene match: 3. From germline, CDR1 is SGHRS and CDR2 YFSETQ. The CDR3 runs 12 residues. This CDR3 is CASSLTSGQQFF. The CDR3 DNA reads as TGCGCCAGCAGCTTAACTAGCGGCCAGCAGTTCTTC.

The chain recombines TRBV7-2 with TRBJ1-2; D remains ambiguous. CDR1 is SGHTA, CDR2 FQGNSA, per germline. This CDR3 is built from 14 residues. The V end was cut by 1 base, the J end by 7 bases, with 13 bases between. The CDR3 sequence: CASSLGQRGSGYTF. CDR3 nucleotide sequence: TGTGCCAGCAGCTTAGGTCAACGGGGTAGTGGCTACACCTTC. The full variable domain, with the rest looked up from reference TRBV7-2 and TRBJ1-2, is GAGVSQSPSNKVTEKGKDVELRCDPISGHTALYWYRQSLGQGLEFLIYFQGNSAPDKSGLPSDRFSAERTGGSVSTLTIQRTQQEDSAVYLCASSLGQRGSGYTFGSGTRLTVV.

As for this clone: One junction end does not reproduce the germline sequence, and a read error may be involved. The chain couples TRBV5-1 to TRBJ2-3; 7 positions match TRBD2. This CDR3 contains 15 residues. The V gene's germline CDR1 is SGHRS and CDR2 YFSETQ. The CDR3 DNA sequence: TGCGCCAGCAGTTTGGCGGGGGTCCCCACAGATACGCAGTATTTT. This encodes CASSLAGVPTDTQYF. Based on the CDR3 plus reference TRBV5-1 and TRBJ2-3, the full variable domain is KAGVTQTPRYLIKTRGQQVTLSCSPISGHRSVSWYQQTPGQGLQFLFEYFSETQRNKGNFPGRFSGRQFSNSRSEMNVSTLELGDSALYLCASSLAGVPTDTQYFGPGTRLTVL.

This clone was counted only a few times. The chain is built from TRBV2 and TRBJ1-1; the match to TRBD1 covers 8 bases. There are 14 residues in the CDR3. Germline V gives CDR1 SNHLY, CDR2 FYNNEI. J gave up 3 bases and V 11 bases, and 11 bases lay outside the gene matches. The CDR3 protein is CAGSSGQVYTEAFF. CDR3 nucleotide sequence: TGTGCCGGAAGCTCGGGACAGGTCTACACTGAAGCTTTCTTT. Supplemented by reference TRBV2 and TRBJ1-1, the full variable domain reads EPEVTQTPSHQVTQMGQEVILRCVPISNHLYFYWYRQILGQKVEFLVSFYNNEISEKSEIFDDQFSVERPDGSNFTLKIRSTKLEDSAMYFCAGSSGQVYTEAFFGQGTRLTVV.

This clone was detected a few times. This chain joins TRBV7-9 and TRBJ2-7; D possibly corresponds to TRBD2 (5 bases). The CDR3 sequence is 13 residues long. Germline loops: CDR1 SEHNR, CDR2 FQNEAQ (reference sequence). The germline V and J ends were trimmed by 5 bases and 4 bases, with 12 bases remaining between them. CDR3 coding DNA: TGTGCCAGCAGCCCCCCCCGGAGGTACGAGCAGTACTTC. Translation: CASSPPRRYEQYF.

The CDR3 DNA is TGTGCCAGCAGAATGCTCCAAATGCAGGGTGCAGGAAACACCATATATTTT. Its protein is CASRMLQMQGAGNTIYF. The V and J genes are TRBV7-2 and TRBJ1-3; tentatively, D is TRBD1 (5 bases). Germline CDR1 SGHTA, CDR2 FQGNSA. V lost 6 bases and J lost 4, with 22 bases in between. The CDR3 spans 17 residues.